This T cell receptor beta chain was identified during a study of cytomegalovirus exposure and HLA in healthy donors. V lost 2 bases and J lost 2, with 16 bases in between. Germline V gene lookup returns CDR1 SGHAT and CDR2 FQNNGV. The CDR3 is made up of 17 amino acids. 13 Jbeta primers and 60 Vbeta primers were used for the PCR. Method: immunoSEQ multiplex PCR; TCRdb's copy keeps in-frame clones and lacks some. The table includes more than 50,000 clones, 55% to 75% detected once. This receptor was obtained from a man aged 40-50 years in good health and CMV-seropositive. Material: PBMCs. The chain employs TRBV11-2 and TRBJ1-3; the D gene is possibly TRBD1 (5 bases). The CDR3 region has the DNA TGTGCCAGCAGCTTACGGGTGTCGGGGGACCCTGGAAACACCATATATTTT. Protein product: CASSLRVSGDPGNTIYF.